Shown below are 25 T cell receptor beta chains from a single sample sequenced in a study of PD-1 blockade in classical Hodgkin lymphoma. Each and every patient relapsed after autologous stem cell transplantation, and patients got differing brentuximab vedotin exposure. The method was immunoSEQ multiplex PCR; TCRdb's version includes in-frame clones alone and lacks a portion of them. The sample lists about 150,000 clones, approximately 81% occurring once. Sequencing was performed on peripheral blood mononuclear cells (PBMCs), taken before the second cycle of nivolumab. Source of these receptors: a human donor with classical Hodgkin lymphoma.

V usage is TRBV7-2 and J usage is TRBJ2-1; possibly TRBD1 for D (6 bases). The CDR3 contains 13 residues. V shed 5 bases and J shed 6 bases, with 11 bases lying between them. The germline CDR1 and CDR2 sequences are SGHTA and FQGNSA. The CDR3 protein is CASSPGQTNEQFF. DNA for the CDR3: TGTGCCAGCAGCCCCGGACAGACCAATGAGCAGTTCTTC.

The chain combines TRBV4-1 with TRBJ2-3; a possible D gene is TRBD1 (6 bases). Germline CDR1 MGHRA, CDR2 YSYEKL. CDR3 length equals 14 residues. Trimming removed 6 bases from V and 5 bases from J, with 15 bases in between. CDR3 amino acids: CASSFGGPGDTQYF. The CDR3 region has the DNA TGCGCCAGCAGTTTTGGGGGCCCAGGAGATACGCAGTATTTT.

V and J are TRBV7-7 and TRBJ2-3; D unclear. This CDR3 comprises 13 residues. The germline gives CDR1 SSHAT, CDR2 FNYEAQ (reference sequence). V dropped 3 bases and J dropped 1 base, with 5 bases sitting between them. CDR3 nucleotide sequence: TGTGCCAGCAGCTTCTCTGGCACAGATACGCAGTATTTT. It is translated as CASSFSGTDTQYF.

The genes are TRBV10-3 and TRBJ2-7; D could derive from TRBD1 or TRBD2 (5 bases each). The CDR3 covers 14 residues. Deletions cut 7 bases from V and 1 base from J, with 14 bases between. CDR1 is ENHRY, CDR2 SYGVKD, per germline. CDR3 amino acids: CAITGQTGSYEQYF. The CDR3 DNA follows: TGTGCCATCACGGGGCAGACTGGATCCTACGAGCAGTACTTC.

The genes are TRBV7-3 and TRBJ2-7; D is unclear. The CDR3 sequence is 13 residues long. With 5 bases removed from V and 5 bases from J, the gap between germline ends came to 13 bases. Looked up from germline, CDR1 is SGHTA and CDR2 is FQGTGA. The CDR3 nucleotides are TGTGCCAGCAGCCCAGACCCCTTGGACGAGCAGTACTTC. Protein sequence: CASSPDPLDEQYF.

V is TRBV5-6 and J is TRBJ2-1, with TRBD2 matching 9 bases. The germline gives CDR1 SGHDT, CDR2 YYEEEE. Trimming at V came to 2 bases and at J to 10 bases, leaving 10 bases not matched to a gene. The CDR3 has 15 amino acids. The CDR3 DNA sequence: TGTGCCAGCAGCTTAGGCAGGACTAGCGCACGCGAGCAGTTCTTC. This translates into CASSLGRTSAREQFF. Complete variable domain (other parts from reference TRBV5-6 and TRBJ2-1): DAGVTQSPTHLIKTRGQQVTLRCSPKSGHDTVSWYQQALGQGPQFIFQYYEEEERQRGNFPDRFSGHQFPNYSSELNVNALLLGDSALYLCASSLGRTSAREQFFGPGTRLTVL.

This clone was recorded only once. The gene calls are TRBV2 and TRBJ1-2, with D uncertain. Between the trimmed V and J ends, which lost 6 bases and 4 bases, there was a span of 18 bases. This CDR3 is 15 amino acids long. Germline-derived CDR1 and CDR2 are SNHLY and FYNNEI. CDR3 in amino acids: CASRPPGEWSYGYTF. In DNA form, the CDR3 reads TGTGCCAGCAGACCCCCCGGTGAATGGAGCTATGGCTACACCTTC. Variable domain in full (rest from reference TRBV2 and TRBJ1-2): EPEVTQTPSHQVTQMGQEVILRCVPISNHLYFYWYRQILGQKVEFLVSFYNNEISEKSEIFDDQFSVERPDGSNFTLKIRSTKLEDSAMYFCASRPPGEWSYGYTFGSGTRLTVV.

The chain combines TRBV7-7 with TRBJ2-2, with a weak D call TRBD1 (5 bases). Trimming shortened V by 5 bases and J by 4 bases, and 14 bases separated the two germline ends. The length of the CDR3 is 15 residues. Germline V lookup: CDR1 SSHAT, CDR2 FNYEAQ (reference sequence). The CDR3 sequence: CASSLRVTSTGELFF. CDR3 nucleotides: TGTGCCAGCAGCCTCAGGGTGACAAGCACCGGGGAGCTGTTTTTT.

The chain combines TRBV7-2 with TRBJ2-3; 8 nucleotides align to TRBD2. The CDR3 extends over 16 amino acids. J lost 5 bases, V lost 4 bases, and 11 bases had no gene match. CDR1 is SGHTA, CDR2 FQGNSA, per germline. The CDR3 loop is CASSSRRGTRKDTQYF. As DNA, the CDR3 is TGTGCCAGCAGCTCCCGACGCGGGACTAGGAAAGATACGCAGTATTTT.

V and J are TRBV13 and TRBJ2-3, with 12 bases fitting TRBD2. The CDR3 totals 18 residues. From germline, CDR1 is PRHDT and CDR2 FYEKMQ (reference sequence). V shed 1 base and J 0 bases; nucleotides not matched to a gene: 5. The CDR3: CASSLEILAGGSTDTQYF. The CDR3 coding sequence is TGTGCCAGCAGCTTAGAGATCCTAGCGGGGGGGAGCACAGATACGCAGTATTTT.

The chain recombines TRBV7-2 with TRBJ2-1; 8 bases are shared with TRBD2. CDR1 SGHTA and CDR2 FQGNSA come from the germline V gene. The CDR3 contains 15 residues. V trimming: 1 base; J trimming: 4 bases; junction bases outside the gene matches: 3. The CDR3 region is CASSLEGTRYNEQFF. The CDR3 coding sequence is TGTGCCAGCAGCTTAGAGGGGACTAGGTACAATGAGCAGTTCTTC.

The V gene is TRBV5-5, the J gene TRBJ2-2, with 7 bases fitting TRBD2. This CDR3 is built from 15 residues. CDR1 is SGHKS and CDR2 is YYEKEE in the germline V gene (reference sequence). With 7 bases clipped from V and 4 bases from J, the junction kept 10 bases outside the gene matches. The DNA of the CDR3 is TGTGCCAGCTATACACTGACTAGCCTCACCGGGGAGCTGTTTTTT. It translates to CASYTLTSLTGELFF.

This clone was counted between two and nine times. This chain connects TRBV5-5 to TRBJ2-7; D gene uncertain. In germline, CDR1 is SGHKS, CDR2 YYEKEE (reference sequence). Trimming stripped 4 bases from V and 2 bases from J, with 10 bases between. This CDR3 spans 13 amino acids. CDR3 in amino acids: CASSPDQPYEQYF. CDR3 in DNA: TGTGCCAGCAGCCCGGACCAACCCTACGAGCAGTACTTC.

The V and J genes are TRBV6-1 and TRBJ2-1; D possibly corresponds to TRBD2 (7 bases). Trimming stripped 6 bases from V and 7 bases from J, with 13 bases between. The CDR3 is 13 amino acids. Germline V gene lookup returns CDR1 MNHNS and CDR2 SASEGT. The CDR3 DNA is TGTGCCAGCAGAGAGGGGGGGCTTAATGAGCAGTTCTTC. Its translation: CASREGGLNEQFF.

This sequence joins TRBV7-6 and TRBJ2-1; 10 bases map to TRBD2. This CDR3 is built from 17 residues. Germline CDR1 and CDR2: SGHVS and FNYEAQ. The V gene end was trimmed by 3 bases and the J gene end by 10 bases; junction bases not matched to a gene: 15. The CDR3 region is CASSFISGGPRVGEQFF. CDR3 DNA sequence: TGTGCCAGCAGCTTTATTAGCGGGGGGCCTCGCGTCGGAGAGCAGTTCTTC.

The chain couples TRBV5-4 to TRBJ2-3; D unresolved. Trimming stripped 1 base from V and 3 bases from J, with 12 bases between. The CDR3 totals 15 residues. CDR1 and CDR2 from the germline V gene are SGHNT and YYREEE (reference sequence). The CDR3 reads CASSLRTETTDTQYF. The DNA of the CDR3 is TGTGCCAGCAGCTTGAGGACCGAAACAACAGATACGCAGTATTTT.

This clone has a handful of counts. The chain is built from TRBV18 and TRBJ2-2, with no clear D. CDR1 is KGHSH and CDR2 is LQKENI in the germline V gene. V lost 0 bases and J 2 bases, leaving 4 bases between the germline ends. The CDR3 contains 14 residues. Written as DNA, the CDR3 is TGTGCCAGCTCACCACCCGTCAACACCGGGGAGCTGTTTTTT. It yields the protein CASSPPVNTGELFF. Looking up the rest from reference TRBV18 and TRBJ2-2 gives the full variable domain: NAGVMQNPRHLVRRRGQEARLRCSPMKGHSHVYWYRQLPEEGLKFMVYLQKENIIDESGMPKERFSAEFPKEGPSILRIQQVVRGDSAAYFCASSPPVNTGELFFGEGSRLTVL.

The V and J genes are TRBV9 and TRBJ2-3, with D maybe TRBD2 (7 bases). CDR1 SGDLS and CDR2 YYNGEE come from the germline V gene. V was trimmed by 2 bases and J by 2 bases, leaving 12 bases between them. The CDR3 spans 15 residues. For the CDR3, the DNA is TGTGCCAGCAGCGTGGGCGGGGGCCACACAGATACGCAGTATTTT. Translating it yields CASSVGGGHTDTQYF.

The chain recombines TRBV7-9 with TRBJ2-5; D is ambiguous. V dropped 5 bases and J dropped 5 bases, with 12 bases sitting between them. The CDR3 extends over 13 amino acids. Germline CDR1 is SEHNR and CDR2 is FQNEAQ (reference sequence). The CDR3 nucleotides read TGTGCCAGCAGCCTAGATCTACGTGAGACCCAGTACTTC. Residues: CASSLDLRETQYF. Combining the CDR3 with reference TRBV7-9 and TRBJ2-5 gives the whole variable domain DTGVSQNPRHKITKRGQNVTFRCDPISEHNRLYWYRQTLGQGPEFLTYFQNEAQLEKSRLLSDRFSAERPKGSFSTLEIQRTEQGDSAMYLCASSLDLRETQYFGPGTRLLVL.

CDR3 nucleotides: TGTGCCAGCCATCGAGGGACAGAAAATTCACCCCTCCACTTT. It translates to CASHRGTENSPLHF. V and J are TRBV6-5 and TRBJ1-6, with 7 nucleotides matching TRBD1. J gave up 7 bases and V 8 bases, and 8 bases lay outside the gene matches. CDR1 and CDR2 from the germline V gene are MNHEY and SVGAGI. This CDR3 is 14 amino acids long.

The chain recombines TRBV10-3 with TRBJ1-2; D is undetermined. CDR3 size: 13 residues. Germline lookup yields CDR1 ENHRY and CDR2 SYGVKD. V was trimmed by 0 bases and J by 6 bases, leaving 8 bases between them. The CDR3 sequence: CAISESVGNGYTF. In DNA form, the CDR3 reads TGTGCCATCAGTGAGTCGGTCGGGAATGGCTACACCTTC.

The chain employs TRBV5-1 and TRBJ2-1, with TRBD2 matching over 12 bases. The germline gives CDR1 SGHRS, CDR2 YFSETQ. The junction had 8 bases not matched to a gene; V was cut back by 0 bases and J by 10 bases. The CDR3 is 16 residues long. CDR3 sequence reads: CASSLGLAGGVGEQFF. The CDR3 bases are TGCGCCAGCAGCTTGGGGCTAGCGGGAGGGGTCGGAGAGCAGTTCTTC.

This clone occurred once. This chain links TRBV27 with TRBJ1-5; possible D gene TRBD1, 6 bases. Trimming cost V 6 bases and J 6 bases, with 18 bases left between them. CDR1 MNHEY and CDR2 SMNVEV come from the germline V gene (reference sequence). This CDR3 is 15 amino acids long. In nucleotides, the CDR3 is TGTGCCAGCAGGCAGGGGTCCTTGGGCGGTCAGCCCCAGCATTTT. It is translated as CASRQGSLGGQPQHF.

The genes are TRBV18 and TRBJ2-7; the match to TRBD1 covers 7 bases. Per germline, CDR1 KGHSH and CDR2 LQKENI. CDR3 size: 14 residues. With V trimmed by 1 base and J by 2 bases, 2 bases remained unmatched. The CDR3 DNA sequence: TGTGCCAGCTCACCACAAGGGGGCACCTACGAGCAGTACTTC. This translates into CASSPQGGTYEQYF.

As DNA, the CDR3 is TGTGCCAGCAGCCAAGAACAGACAGGGCCCTATGGCTACACCTTC. Translation gives CASSQEQTGPYGYTF. The rearrangement joins TRBV4-2 to TRBJ1-2, with 7 bases matching TRBD1. The V gene end was trimmed by 0 bases and the J gene end by 4 bases; junction bases not matched to a gene: 5. CDR1 is LGHNA, CDR2 YNFKEQ, per germline. The CDR3 contains 15 residues.